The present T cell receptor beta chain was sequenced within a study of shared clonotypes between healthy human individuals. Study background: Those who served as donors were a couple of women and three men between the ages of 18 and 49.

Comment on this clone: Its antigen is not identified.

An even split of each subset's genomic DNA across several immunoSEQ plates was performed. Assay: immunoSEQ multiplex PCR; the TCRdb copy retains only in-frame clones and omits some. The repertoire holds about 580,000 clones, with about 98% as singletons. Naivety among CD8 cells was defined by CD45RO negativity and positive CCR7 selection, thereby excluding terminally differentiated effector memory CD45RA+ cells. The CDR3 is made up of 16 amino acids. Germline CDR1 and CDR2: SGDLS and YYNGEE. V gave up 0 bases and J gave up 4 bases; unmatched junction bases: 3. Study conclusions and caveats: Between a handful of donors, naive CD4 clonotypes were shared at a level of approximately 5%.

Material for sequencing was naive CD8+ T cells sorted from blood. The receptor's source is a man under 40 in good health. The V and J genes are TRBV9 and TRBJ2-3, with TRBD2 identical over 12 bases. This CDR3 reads CASSVATSGRSDTQYF. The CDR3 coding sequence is TGTGCCAGCAGCGTAGCCACTAGCGGGAGGTCAGATACGCAGTATTTT. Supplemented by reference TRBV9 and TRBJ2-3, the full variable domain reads DSGVTQTPKHLITATGQRVTLRCSPRSGDLSVYWYQQSLDQGLQFLIQYYNGEERAKGNILERFSAQQFPDLHSELNLSSLELGDSALYFCASSVATSGRSDTQYFGPGTRLTVL.